Below are 32 T cell receptor beta chains sequenced from a single sample in a study of CD8+CD57+ T cells in acquired aplastic anemia. It was patients with CD8+CD57+ cell expansion by flow cytometry who were chosen for sequencing. The template used for profiling TCR beta VDJ and CDR3 was genomic DNA. MiXCR, run by TCRdb on the reads, gives a single entry per CDR3 protein. The repertoire consists of under 200,000 distinct CDR3 sequences, with less than 50% occurring once and the leading ten covering under 35%. Specimen: sorted CD4+, CD8+, or CD8+CD57+ T cells (not recorded which) from PBMCs. The receptor source for this set is a human donor with aplastic anemia.

Concerning this clonotype: A read error may be the cause here, since a much bigger clone is one base away. This chain connects TRBV12-3 or TRBV12-4 to TRBJ2-3, with D perhaps assigned TRBD1 or TRBD2 (6 bases each). Trimming took 4 bases from V and 4 from J, leaving 21 bases between them. This CDR3 region has 17 residues. The CDR3 loop is CASSSLFRAEGADTQYF. As DNA, the CDR3 is TGTGCCAGCAGTTCCCTCTTTAGAGCGGAGGGGGCAGATACGCAGTATTTT.

The rearrangement links TRBV10-3 to TRBJ2-5; TRBD2 agrees at 13 bases. CDR1 and CDR2 (germline): ENHRY, SYGVKD. CDR3 length equals 15 residues. V trimming: 6 bases; J trimming: 2 bases; junction bases outside the gene matches: 3. This chain's CDR3 is CAISGTSGAQETQYF. The CDR3 DNA is TGTGCCATCAGCGGGACTAGCGGGGCTCAAGAGACCCAGTACTTC.

Many counts were recorded for this clonotype. The chain couples TRBV9 to TRBJ2-7; 7 bases map to TRBD1. Germline CDR1 reads SGDLS; CDR2 reads YYNGEE. This CDR3 contains 17 residues. J lost 5 bases, V lost 0 bases, and 14 bases had no gene match. The CDR3 coding sequence is TGTGCCAGCAGCGTAGGTGATTTGGGACAGTTTGTCGACGAGCAGTACTTC. Its protein is CASSVGDLGQFVDEQYF.

The chain links TRBV4-3 to TRBJ1-2, with D perhaps TRBD1 (5 bases). Germline CDR1 LGHNA, CDR2 YSLEER. The CDR3 is 14 residues long. V lost 0 bases to trimming and J lost 4 bases, with 9 bases between them. CDR3: CASSQESGGYGYTF. Written as DNA, the CDR3 is TGCGCCAGCAGCCAAGAGTCCGGGGGCTATGGCTACACCTTC.

This chain joins TRBV7-3 and TRBJ2-3; no clear D. CDR1 and CDR2 (germline): SGHTA, FQGTGA. V was clipped by 1 base and J by 11 bases, with 13 bases between them. The CDR3 is 13 amino acids. The CDR3 loop is CASSLSYGSQQYF. The DNA for the CDR3 is TGTGCCAGCAGCTTAAGTTATGGCAGTCAGCAGTATTTT.

This clonotype has just a few counts. The gene calls are TRBV30 and TRBJ1-1; unclear D gene. The CDR3 is made up of 11 amino acids. V lost 0 bases to trimming and J lost 7 bases, with 6 bases between them. The germline gives CDR1 GTSNPN, CDR2 SVGIG (reference sequence). The CDR3 nucleotides read TGTGCCTGGAGTGTACTGGTTGAAGCTTTCTTT. It specifies CAWSVLVEAFF.

This sequence joins TRBV4-1 and TRBJ2-1, with D perhaps matching TRBD2 (5 bases). This CDR3 spans 18 amino acids. In germline, CDR1 is MGHRA, CDR2 YSYEKL. The V gene lost 0 bases and the J gene lost 3 bases, with 18 bases spanning the gap. The CDR3 coding sequence is TGCGCCAGCAGCCAAGAATCCGAGCGGATGCTCTACTACAATGAGCAGTTCTTC. Translated: CASSQESERMLYYNEQFF.

This chain connects TRBV11-1 to TRBJ2-3; perhaps TRBD1 as D (5 bases). Germline CDR1 reads SGHAT; CDR2 reads FQDESV (reference sequence). There are 15 residues in the CDR3. V shed 1 base and J shed 2 bases, with 10 bases lying between them. CDR3 amino acids: CASSLEDSNTDTQYF. For the CDR3, the DNA is TGTGCCAGCAGCTTAGAAGACAGCAACACAGATACGCAGTATTTT.

The J gene is TRBJ2-5, the V gene TRBV20-1; D remains unclear. CDR1 and CDR2 (germline): DFQATT, SNEGSKA (reference sequence). V was trimmed by 2 bases and J by 2 bases, leaving 6 bases between them. This CDR3 has 12 amino acids. The CDR3 loop reads CSARRLQETQYF. The CDR3 bases are TGCAGTGCTAGACGGTTACAAGAGACCCAGTACTTC.

There are many counts of this clonotype. The chain links TRBV7-2 to TRBJ2-1, with a tentative D call TRBD2 (5 bases). CDR1 and CDR2 (germline): SGHTA, FQGNSA. CDR3 size: 17 residues. V shed 5 bases and J shed 4 bases, with 21 bases lying between them. CDR3 sequence reads: CASSLGRRRNPYNEQFF. The CDR3 nucleotides read TGTGCCAGCAGCCTCGGTCGGAGGCGGAATCCTTACAATGAGCAGTTCTTC.

J is TRBJ2-7 and V is TRBV2; the D gene is possibly TRBD1 (5 bases). This CDR3 has 12 amino acids. V lost 6 bases and J 2 bases, leaving 8 bases between the germline ends. Germline V CDR1 and CDR2: SNHLY, FYNNEI. As DNA, the CDR3 is TGTGCCAGCAGGGACAACGCCTACGAGCAGTACTTC. Amino acid sequence: CASRDNAYEQYF.

The rearrangement joins TRBV16 to TRBJ2-7, with a weak D call TRBD1 (6 bases). The CDR3 covers 12 residues. The germline gives CDR1 KGHSY, CDR2 FQNENV. Trimming removed 4 bases at V and 7 bases at J, with 11 bases between. In DNA form, the CDR3 reads TGTGCCAGCAGCCCAAACAGGGTTGAGCAGTACTTC. Protein sequence: CASSPNRVEQYF.

This clonotype was recorded a few times. The chain uses TRBV29-1 and TRBJ2-7; 7 bases agree with TRBD1. Trimming cost V 4 bases and J 2 bases; bases outside gene matches: 5. CDR1 and CDR2 from the germline V gene are SQVTM and ANQGSEA. The CDR3 length is 13 residues. The CDR3 spells CSVVTGTAYEQYF. The CDR3 DNA reads TGCAGCGTTGTGACAGGGACAGCCTACGAGCAGTACTTC.

Written as DNA, the CDR3 is TGTGCCAGCAGCCAAGTAACAGGGAGCAATTCACCCCTCCACTTT. This gives the protein CASSQVTGSNSPLHF. The gene calls are TRBV14 and TRBJ1-6; D might be TRBD1 (6 bases). Trimming pared 1 base from V and 7 bases from J, leaving 11 bases between. Germline V gene data show CDR1 as SGHDN and CDR2 as FVKESK. CDR3 size: 15 residues.

Concerning this clonotype: As the CDR3 is not closed by the conserved phenylalanine or tryptophan, this likely results from a read error. Because the CDR3's place on the DNA is in doubt, the DNA is left out and the CDR3 is given as listed by TCRdb. This CDR3 is CASSSSLQ. The chain uses TRBV5-5 and TRBJ2-7. The CDR3 is made up of 8 amino acids, end residues included. CDR1 SGHKS and CDR2 YYEKEE come from the germline V gene (reference sequence).

This clonotype was counted ten times or more. The chain combines TRBV24-1 with TRBJ2-3; tentatively, D is TRBD1 (6 bases). The CDR3 is made up of 16 amino acids. V lost 2 bases to trimming and J lost 0 bases, with 11 bases between them. Germline V gene data show CDR1 as KGHDR and CDR2 as SFDVKD. The CDR3 DNA reads TGTGCCACCAGTGATTCTCCAGGGGTTAGCACAGATACGCAGTATTTT. It encodes CATSDSPGVSTDTQYF.

This clonotype showed up many times. V usage is TRBV24-1 and J usage is TRBJ2-7; possibly TRBD1 for D (6 bases). The V end was cut by 2 bases, the J end by 0 bases, with 16 bases between. The CDR3 totals 17 residues. The germline CDR1 and CDR2 sequences are KGHDR and SFDVKD. CDR3 residues: CATSDWVDRYFSYEQYF. The CDR3 bases are TGTGCCACCAGTGATTGGGTTGACAGGTACTTCTCCTACGAGCAGTACTTC.

This clonotype was counted once. The rearrangement links TRBV9 to TRBJ2-7, with 7 bases identical to TRBD1. The CDR3 has 14 amino acids. Germline V gene sequence: CDR1 SGDLS, CDR2 YYNGEE. CDR3 amino acids: CASHRGEATYEQYF. The CDR3 DNA follows: TGTGCTAGCCACAGGGGAGAGGCCACCTACGAGCAGTACTTC.

This clonotype was found many times. The chain couples TRBV4-2 to TRBJ2-1; 7 bases fit TRBD1. Unmatched junction bases numbered 10, after V lost 4 bases and J lost 7 bases. The germline V gene encodes CDR1 LGHNA and CDR2 YNFKEQ. CDR3 size: 15 residues. The CDR3 coding sequence is TGTGCCAGCAGCCCGAGTACGGGGACAGCGAATGAGCAGTTCTTC. The encoded protein is CASSPSTGTANEQFF.

This clonotype was counted ten times or more. The chain uses TRBV5-4 and TRBJ2-1; 8 bases match TRBD1. J was trimmed by 3 bases and V by 4 bases; bases with no gene match: 9. This CDR3 is built from 16 residues. Germline CDR1 SGHNT, CDR2 YYREEE (reference sequence). The CDR3 nucleotides read TGTGCCAGCAGCATCCGAGGACAGGGAAACTACAATGAGCAGTTCTTC. Residues: CASSIRGQGNYNEQFF. The entire variable domain, with the rest obtained from reference TRBV5-4 and TRBJ2-1, is as follows: ETGVTQSPTHLIKTRGQQVTLRCSSQSGHNTVSWYQQALGQGPQFIFQYYREEENGRGNFPPRFSGLQFPNYSSELNVNALELDDSALYLCASSIRGQGNYNEQFFGPGTRLTVL.

This chain links TRBV2 with TRBJ1-5, with 10 bases matching TRBD1. With V trimmed by 3 bases and J by 5 bases, 1 base remained unmatched. The CDR3 totals 14 residues. Germline V lookup: CDR1 SNHLY, CDR2 FYNNEI. The CDR3 is CASSDGTGDQPQHF. CDR3 nucleotides: TGTGCCAGCAGTGATGGGACAGGGGATCAGCCCCAGCATTTT.

This clonotype has only a few counts. The J gene is TRBJ2-1, the V gene TRBV24-1; D might be TRBD1 (5 bases). This CDR3 is 16 amino acids long. The V and J ends lost 4 bases and 10 bases respectively, with 22 bases between them. Germline loops: CDR1 KGHDR, CDR2 SFDVKD. CDR3 sequence (DNA): TGTGCCACCAGTGACCCGAAAGGGGAAAAAGGAAAGGAGCAGTTCTTC. As protein: CATSDPKGEKGKEQFF.

The chain couples TRBV3-1 to TRBJ2-7; 16 bases are shared with TRBD2. Germline values: CDR1 LGHDT, CDR2 YNNKEL (reference sequence). This CDR3 spans 17 amino acids. Trimming at V came to 6 bases and at J to 7 bases, leaving 12 bases not matched to a gene. The DNA for the CDR3 is TGTGCCAGCAGTACGGGACTAGCGGGAGGGCCGAGATTAGAGCAGTACTTC. Translated, it gives CASSTGLAGGPRLEQYF.

This clonotype was seen a handful of times. The chain uses TRBV30 and TRBJ2-7, with D possibly being TRBD1 (6 bases). Germline lookup yields CDR1 GTSNPN and CDR2 SVGIG (reference sequence). With 0 bases removed from V and 2 bases from J, the gap between germline ends came to 11 bases. The CDR3 is 14 amino acids. The CDR3 DNA reads as TGTGCCTGGAGTGTACGTGGGACAACCTACGAGCAGTACTTC. It yields the protein CAWSVRGTTYEQYF. Supplemented by reference TRBV30 and TRBJ2-7, the full variable domain reads SQTIHQWPATLVQPVGSPLSLECTVEGTSNPNLYWYRQAAGRGLQLLFYSVGIGQISSEVPQNLSASRPQDRQFILSSKKLLLSDSGFYLCAWSVRGTTYEQYFGPGTRLTVT.

In DNA form, the CDR3 reads TGTGCCAGCAGCCCCAGTCTAGCGGGAGCCCACGAGCAGTACTTC. Its protein is CASSPSLAGAHEQYF. This rearrangement joins TRBV7-8 to TRBJ2-7; 10 bases align to TRBD2. The CDR3 runs 15 residues. Trimming cost V 5 bases and J 5 bases; bases outside gene matches: 9. The germline V gene encodes CDR1 SGHVS and CDR2 FQNEAQ.

This clonotype was counted at least ten times. The CDR3 loop is CASSEILGTTDTQYF. CDR3 DNA: TGTGCCAGCAGTGAAATATTGGGGACCACAGATACGCAGTATTTT. V gene TRBV25-1 combines with J gene TRBJ2-3, with D perhaps TRBD1 or TRBD2 (5 bases each). The CDR3 is 15 amino acids. CDR1 is MGHDK, CDR2 SYGVNS, per germline. The V end lost 2 bases, the J end lost 2 bases, and 11 bases lay between the germline ends.

The chain uses TRBV7-2 and TRBJ2-7; D gene ambiguous. Germline loops: CDR1 SGHTA, CDR2 FQGNSA. This CDR3 comprises 14 residues. V gave up 4 bases and J gave up 2 bases, with 12 bases separating them. The CDR3 coding sequence is TGTGCCAGCAGCTCGGACGGATATACCTACGAGCAGTACTTC. This sequence encodes CASSSDGYTYEQYF.

The table lists this clonotype with a few counts. V is TRBV2 and J is TRBJ1-1; maybe TRBD1 (6 bases). CDR3 length: 13 residues. V lost 9 bases, J lost 5 bases, and 16 bases lay in between. The germline V gene encodes CDR1 SNHLY and CDR2 FYNNEI. This CDR3 reads CASAGNRETEAFF. The CDR3 nucleotides are TGTGCCAGTGCTGGGAACAGGGAGACTGAAGCTTTCTTT.

The V gene is TRBV10-2, the J gene TRBJ2-7, with 8 positions matching TRBD2. CDR1 is WSHSY, CDR2 SAAADI, per germline. V lost 8 bases, J lost 2 bases, and 11 bases stayed unmatched. This CDR3 comprises 15 residues. As DNA, the CDR3 is TGCGCCAGCCTTCCAACGGAGCGGGGGACCTACGAGCAGTACTTC. It translates to CASLPTERGTYEQYF.

CDR3: CASSIRRQGEGYTF. CDR3 coding DNA: TGTGCCAGTAGTATCCGGCGGCAGGGGGAAGGCTACACCTTC. The chain links TRBV19 to TRBJ1-2; TRBD1 matches 7 bases. Germline values: CDR1 LNHDA, CDR2 SQIVND (reference sequence). With 3 bases clipped from V and 8 bases from J, the junction kept 9 bases outside the gene matches. The CDR3 runs to 14 residues.

About this clonotype: One base away lies a much larger clone, so this may be a sequencing read error. The chain joins TRBV12-5 to TRBJ2-7, with D unresolved. Looked up from germline, CDR1 is LGHNT and CDR2 is FRNRAP. Trimming removed 6 bases from V and 9 bases from J, with 18 bases in between. The CDR3 spans 13 residues. The CDR3 nucleotides read TGTGCTAGTGGGGATGAGGTGAAGAGCAGGCAGTACTTC. Translated: CASGDEVKSRQYF.

This clonotype was recorded many times. This chain links TRBV4-3 with TRBJ2-1; D unclear. V shed 1 base and J shed 4 bases, with 8 bases lying between them. Germline values: CDR1 LGHNA, CDR2 YSLEER. The CDR3 has 14 residues. The CDR3 DNA sequence: TGCGCCAGCAGCCAAGGGCCGATATACAATGAGCAGTTCTTC. The encoded protein is CASSQGPIYNEQFF.